The 21 T cell receptor beta chains below all came from one sample that was sequenced in a study of blood T cell repertoires in COVID-19. Produced via immunoSEQ multiplex PCR; TCRdb's table is partial and in-frame only. The data contain some 150,000 clones, roughly nine tenths of them singletons. Sequenced sample: peripheral blood. The receptors stem from a human donor in a cohort sampled during active COVID-19.

This chain links TRBV9 with TRBJ2-1; 10 bases match TRBD1. Losses at the gene ends were 6 bases for V and 7 bases for J; bases not matched to a gene: 4. From germline, CDR1 is SGDLS and CDR2 YYNGEE. The CDR3 loop spans 13 amino acids. The CDR3 DNA is TGTGCCAGCACAAGGACAGGGGGAAATGAGCAGTTCTTC. Protein: CASTRTGGNEQFF.

The chain uses TRBV5-1 and TRBJ2-3; 7 nucleotides align to TRBD2. Germline V gene sequence: CDR1 SGHRS, CDR2 YFSETQ. With V trimmed by 2 bases and J by 0 bases, 9 bases remained unmatched. This CDR3 contains 17 residues. CDR3 sequence (DNA): TGCGCCAGCAGCTTTTTGACTAGCCTTTATAGCACAGATACGCAGTATTTT. Its protein product is CASSFLTSLYSTDTQYF.

The chain employs TRBV3-1 (or the pseudogene TRBV3-2) and TRBJ2-1, with D maybe TRBD1 (6 bases). The CDR3 length is 15 residues. The V and J ends lost 1 base and 4 bases respectively, with 11 bases between them. From germline, CDR1 is LGHDT and CDR2 YNNKEL (reference sequence). CDR3 nucleotide sequence: TGTGCCAGCAGCCAAGTGAGGGGGTCGTACAATGAGCAGTTCTTC. This gives the protein CASSQVRGSYNEQFF.

The chain has TRBV5-8 and TRBJ2-1; 15 bases fit TRBD2. V lost 4 bases, J lost 8 bases, and 7 bases stayed unmatched. The V gene's germline CDR1 is SGHTS and CDR2 YDEGEE. There are 16 residues in the CDR3. The chain's CDR3 is CASSPRGLAGGHEQFF. CDR3 DNA sequence: TGTGCCAGCAGCCCCAGGGGACTAGCGGGGGGACATGAGCAGTTCTTC. Full variable domain (missing parts from reference TRBV5-8 and TRBJ2-1): EAGVTQSPTHLIKTRGQQATLRCSPISGHTSVYWYQQALGLGLQFLLWYDEGEERNRGNFPPRFSGRQFPNYSSELNVNALELEDSALYLCASSPRGLAGGHEQFFGPGTRLTVL.

The CDR3: CASSQGASPDTEAFF. The CDR3 nucleotides are TGCGCCAGCAGCCAGGGGGCCAGCCCGGACACTGAAGCTTTCTTT. The rearrangement joins TRBV5-1 to TRBJ1-1; TRBD1 aligns across 8 bases. V lost 4 bases to trimming and J lost 3 bases; unmatched junction nucleotides: 8. The CDR3 is 15 residues long. The germline CDR1 and CDR2 sequences are SGHRS and YFSETQ.

The rearrangement links TRBV11-2 to TRBJ2-7; 7 bases line up with TRBD1. The CDR3 is 13 amino acids. Germline CDR1 is SGHAT and CDR2 is FQNNGV. The trim removed 6 bases at V and 3 bases at J, leaving 5 bases unmatched. The CDR3 region has the DNA TGTGCCAGCAGTTACAGACAGGGCTACGAGCAGTACTTC. Amino acid sequence: CASSYRQGYEQYF.

The J gene is TRBJ1-5, the V gene TRBV10-1; D is possibly TRBD1 (6 bases). The germline V and J ends were trimmed by 0 bases and 2 bases, with 20 bases remaining between them. The germline CDR1 and CDR2 sequences are WNHNN and SYGVQD (reference sequence). CDR3 length: 19 residues. This chain's CDR3 is CASSESRIAGDEGNQPQHF. In DNA form, the CDR3 reads TGCGCCAGCAGTGAGTCGCGTATTGCAGGGGATGAGGGCAATCAGCCCCAGCATTTT.

The chain couples TRBV6-6 to TRBJ1-2; no definite D call. Germline V gene sequence: CDR1 MNHNY, CDR2 SVGAGI (reference sequence). Trimming shortened V by 0 bases and J by 4 bases, and 6 bases separated the two germline ends. The CDR3 loop spans 13 amino acids. The CDR3 loop is CASSYSTSYGYTF. In DNA, the CDR3 is TGTGCCAGCAGTTACTCGACTAGCTATGGCTACACCTTC.

The chain employs TRBV6-5 and TRBJ2-3; 7 nucleotides line up with TRBD2. Per the germline V gene, CDR1 is MNHEY and CDR2 is SVGAGI. Germline trimming cut 7 bases from V and 3 bases from J; bases unmatched to any gene: 10. CDR3 length equals 15 residues. CDR3 loop: CASTPITGGTDTQYF. CDR3 nucleotides: TGTGCCAGCACCCCCATAACGGGAGGTACAGATACGCAGTATTTT.

J is TRBJ1-2 and V is TRBV9; D remains ambiguous. Germline V gives CDR1 SGDLS, CDR2 YYNGEE. The germline V and J ends were trimmed by 4 bases and 5 bases, with 9 bases remaining between them. The length of the CDR3 is 12 residues. The CDR3 loop reads CASSPLGYGYTF. CDR3 in DNA: TGTGCCAGCAGCCCACTCGGTTATGGCTACACCTTC.

The rearrangement uses TRBV18 and TRBJ1-2; 8 bases match TRBD1. Germline CDR1 is KGHSH and CDR2 is LQKENI. The CDR3 runs to 14 residues. Germline trimming cut 3 bases from V and 7 bases from J; bases unmatched to any gene: 7. CDR3: CASSPSGGWGGYTF. The CDR3 DNA sequence: TGTGCCAGCTCACCTTCAGGGGGCTGGGGTGGCTACACCTTC.

The chain couples TRBV5-1 to TRBJ2-1; 7 bases agree with TRBD2. The CDR3 contains 15 residues. Trimming took 4 bases from V and 3 from J; bases not matched to a gene: 7. The germline V gene has CDR1 SGHRS and CDR2 YFSETQ. As DNA, the CDR3 is TGCGCCAGCAGCCGTACTAGCGTATTCTACAATGAGCAGTTCTTC. Amino acid sequence: CASSRTSVFYNEQFF.

V and J are TRBV5-1 and TRBJ2-1, with D hard to call. The ends were cut back, 2 bases at V and 5 bases at J, with 5 bases in the middle. Germline-derived CDR1 and CDR2 are SGHRS and YFSETQ. The CDR3 length is 12 residues. The CDR3 here is CASSLFDNEQFF. For the CDR3, the DNA is TGCGCCAGCAGCTTATTCGACAATGAGCAGTTCTTC.

V gene TRBV11-2 combines with J gene TRBJ2-5, with a tentative D call TRBD2 (6 bases). CDR3 size: 12 residues. V lost 4 bases and J 9 bases, leaving 12 bases between the germline ends. Germline V lookup: CDR1 SGHAT, CDR2 FQNNGV. The CDR3 spells CASSWRGRAQYF. As DNA, the CDR3 is TGTGCCAGCAGCTGGCGGGGTCGGGCCCAGTACTTC.

CDR3 in amino acids: CASSVEGATEAFF. The DNA of the CDR3 is TGTGCCAGCAGCGTCGAGGGGGCGACTGAAGCTTTCTTT. The chain carries TRBV9 and TRBJ1-1, with TRBD1 matching over 7 bases. V gave up 2 bases and J gave up 5 bases; unmatched junction bases: 3. Germline V lookup: CDR1 SGDLS, CDR2 YYNGEE. The CDR3 length is 13 residues. The entire variable domain, with the rest obtained from reference TRBV9 and TRBJ1-1, is as follows: DSGVTQTPKHLITATGQRVTLRCSPRSGDLSVYWYQQSLDQGLQFLIQYYNGEERAKGNILERFSAQQFPDLHSELNLSSLELGDSALYFCASSVEGATEAFFGQGTRLTVV.

V and J are TRBV5-6 and TRBJ2-5, with 7 bases lining up with TRBD1. CDR1 is SGHDT, CDR2 YYEEEE, per germline. With 3 bases clipped from V and 1 base from J, the junction kept 9 bases outside the gene matches. There are 16 residues in the CDR3. This CDR3 reads CASSSLYRDSQETQYF. Written as DNA, the CDR3 is TGTGCCAGCAGCTCCCTGTACCGGGACAGCCAAGAGACCCAGTACTTC.

The table lists this clone with a count of one. The gene calls are TRBV13 and TRBJ1-5; no reliable D call. Trimming pared 2 bases from V and 1 base from J, leaving 6 bases between. There are 14 residues in the CDR3. Germline V gives CDR1 PRHDT, CDR2 FYEKMQ (reference sequence). The CDR3 loop reads CASSLSVSNQPQHF. CDR3 coding DNA: TGTGCCAGCAGCTTATCTGTCAGCAATCAGCCCCAGCATTTT.

The chain uses TRBV9 and TRBJ2-5, with D perhaps matching TRBD2 (7 bases). V lost 4 bases, J lost 0 bases, and 22 bases lay in between. Germline-derived CDR1 and CDR2 are SGDLS and YYNGEE. The CDR3 totals 18 residues. The CDR3 DNA follows: TGTGCCAGCAGCCCACAAGGGTACGGGGGGCTCAACCAAGAGACCCAGTACTTC. Translating it yields CASSPQGYGGLNQETQYF.

In its sample, this clone was seen a few times. This chain links TRBV5-6 with TRBJ1-6; 8 nucleotides agree with TRBD1. The V gene's germline CDR1 is SGHDT and CDR2 YYEEEE. The CDR3 loop spans 16 amino acids. Trimming cost V 4 bases and J 3 bases; bases outside gene matches: 6. The CDR3 here is CASSLTGADYNSPLHF. In nucleotides, the CDR3 is TGTGCCAGCAGCCTGACAGGGGCCGACTATAATTCACCCCTCCACTTT.

The V call is TRBV5-4, the J call TRBJ1-6; 12 bases line up with TRBD1. After removal of 6 bases from V and 8 bases from J, the junction contained 9 bases not matched to a gene. This CDR3 has 16 amino acids. Germline V CDR1 and CDR2: SGHNT, YYREEE (reference sequence). CDR3 residues: CASTLGGQGADSPLHF. CDR3 sequence (DNA): TGTGCCAGCACCTTAGGGGGACAGGGGGCTGATTCACCCCTCCACTTT.

In regard to this clone: At one end, the junction sequence differs from germline, possibly due to a read error. The rearrangement uses TRBV5-1 and TRBJ1-2; 7 nucleotides line up with TRBD1. CDR3 length: 15 residues. Per germline, CDR1 SGHRS and CDR2 YFSETQ. The chain's CDR3 is CASSLVGTVEESTAF. As DNA, the CDR3 is TGCGCCAGCAGCTTGGTCGGGACAGTGGAAGAATCCACAGCTTTC. Drawing the rest from reference TRBV5-1 and TRBJ1-2, the complete variable domain is KAGVTQTPRYLIKTRGQQVTLSCSPISGHRSVSWYQQTPGQGLQFLFEYFSETQRNKGNFPGRFSGRQFSNSRSEMNVSTLELGDSALYLCASSLVGTVEESTAFGSGTRLTVV.